This T cell receptor (beta chain) comes out of a study of control samples from healthy donors and cancer patients. Between the trimmed V and J ends, which lost 3 bases and 5 bases, there was a span of 19 bases. There are 16 residues in the CDR3. Germline V gives CDR1 SGHDN, CDR2 FVKESK. Assay used: immunoSEQ multiplex PCR; TCRdb lists only in-frame clones, some missing. The table shows under 300,000 clones, with roughly 82% occurring only once. Sequences were obtained from PBMCs. V and J are TRBV14 and TRBJ1-1; D not certain. This receptor was identified in a woman aged 60 to 75 with lung cancer. In DNA, the CDR3 is TGTGCCAGCAGCCAGAGAGGTGCGGGCCTGGGAACTGAAGCTTTCTTT. This translates into CASSQRGAGLGTEAFF.